This T cell receptor (beta chain) is drawn from a study of blood T cell repertoires in COVID-19. The overall study: Samples came from the United States, Italy and Spain, spanning acute and convalescent COVID-19.

CDR3 length equals 15 residues. CDR1 and CDR2 (germline): SGHNT, YYREEE (reference sequence). The V and J ends lost 3 bases and 2 bases respectively, with 14 bases between them. Original analysis: Estimation of nucleated cell counts was performed using reference gene primer amplification. Profiled with immunoSEQ multiplex PCR; TCRdb holds only in-frame clones, not every one. That table supplies the V and J calls and clone size; D and trimming were determined from the DNA. The data contain roughly 200,000 clones, approximately 86% of them seen just once; the ten biggest clones take up approximately 2.4%. Enrollees, roughly 18 to 90 years old, lived in about two dozen US areas. Among Cohort 3 donors, those recovered had two negative PCRs, clearance, or symptom resolution.

This sequence joins TRBV5-4 and TRBJ1-1, with D maybe TRBD1 (5 bases). The sequenced material came from PBMCs or T cells enriched from blood (not recorded which). The origin of this receptor is a young woman who had recovered from COVID-19. The CDR3 nucleotides read TGTGCCAGCAGCTCGCCCGACAGAGGTAACACTGAAGCTTTCTTT. Translated: CASSSPDRGNTEAFF.